This record looks at one T cell receptor beta chain sequence and its context. No antigen is known for it. An input of about 0.45 to 1 ug of RNA was subjected to reverse transcription using random hexamers. TCRdb re-derived calls from the immunoSEQ multiplex PCR reads in MiXCR, one entry per CDR3 protein. Here the sample spans roughly 130,000 distinct CDR3 sequences, nearly 96% being singletons. In germline, CDR1 is SEHNR, CDR2 FQNEAQ (reference sequence). V shed 2 bases and J 7 bases; nucleotides not matched to a gene: 9. The CDR3 spans 16 residues. This specimen belongs to a study of CD8 T cells in Susac syndrome. Notes on the study in general: The authors acknowledged that their TCR sequencing and HLA analysis involved a relatively small number of individuals.

The clonotype was recovered from a human donor with Susac syndrome. The material sequenced was CD4+ T cells from PBMCs. This rearrangement joins TRBV7-9 to TRBJ2-1; 9 bases agree with TRBD2. CDR3 bases: TGTGCCAGCAGCTTACCCGGCGGGAGGGGGGGTAATGAGCAGTTCTTC. This codes for CASSLPGGRGGNEQFF. The whole variable domain, filled in from reference TRBV7-9 and TRBJ2-1, reads DTGVSQNPRHKITKRGQNVTFRCDPISEHNRLYWYRQTLGQGPEFLTYFQNEAQLEKSRLLSDRFSAERPKGSFSTLEIQRTEQGDSAMYLCASSLPGGRGGNEQFFGPGTRLTVL.